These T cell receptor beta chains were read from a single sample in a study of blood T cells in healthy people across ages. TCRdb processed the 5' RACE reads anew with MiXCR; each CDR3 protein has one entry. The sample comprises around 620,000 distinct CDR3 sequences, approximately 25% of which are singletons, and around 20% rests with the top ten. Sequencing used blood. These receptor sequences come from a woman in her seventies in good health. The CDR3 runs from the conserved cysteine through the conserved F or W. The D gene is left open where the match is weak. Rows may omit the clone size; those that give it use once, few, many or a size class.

CDR3 DNA: TGCAGTGCTAGTTGGGCTGGCGGGCGGGGGGACACAGATACGCAGTATTTT; CDR3 protein: CSASWAGGRGDTDTQYF; V gene: TRBV20-1; clone size: .; J gene: TRBJ2-3; D gene: TRBD2
CDR3 DNA: TGTGCCATCAGTGGGAACATCGGGGAGACCCAGTACTTC; CDR3 protein: CAISGNIGETQYF; V gene: TRBV10-3; clone size: many; J gene: TRBJ2-5; D gene: .
CDR3 DNA: TGTGCCAGCAGCGATGGACTAGCGGGGGGGACAGAGACCCAGTACTTC; CDR3 protein: CASSDGLAGGTETQYF; V gene: TRBV2; clone size: few; J gene: TRBJ2-5; D gene: TRBD2
CDR3 DNA: TGTGCCAGCAGTTACCGAGGGCAGGGAGGCTACACCTTC; CDR3 protein: CASSYRGQGGYTF; V gene: TRBV6-5; clone size: few; J gene: TRBJ1-2; D gene: .
CDR3 DNA: TGCAGTGCTAGAGGAGAGCTGGACACCGGGGAGCTGTTTTTT; CDR3 protein: CSARGELDTGELFF; V gene: TRBV20-1; clone size: .; J gene: TRBJ2-2; D gene: .
CDR3 DNA: TGTGCCTGCAGTGGAGGTCGGGGGGGCCTAGATACGCAGTATTTT; CDR3 protein: CACSGGRGGLDTQYF; V gene: TRBV2; clone size: .; J gene: TRBJ2-3; D gene: TRBD2
CDR3 DNA: TGTGTCAGCAGCCCCGCATTAGCGGGGGTCTCCTACGAGCAGTACTTC; CDR3 protein: CVSSPALAGVSYEQYF; V gene: TRBV7-9; clone size: .; J gene: TRBJ2-7; D gene: TRBD2
CDR3 DNA: TGTGCTAGTGGTTTGGCACCGGGGACAGGGAGCACAGATACGCAGTATTTT; CDR3 protein: CASGLAPGTGSTDTQYF; V gene: TRBV12-5; clone size: once; J gene: TRBJ2-3; D gene: TRBD1
CDR3 DNA: TGTGCCAGCCTAAAAAGTGGGAATCAGCCCCAGCATTTT; CDR3 protein: CASLKSGNQPQHF; V gene: TRBV12-3/TRBV12-4; clone size: .; J gene: TRBJ1-5; D gene: .
CDR3 DNA: TGTGCCAGCGGATCCCCCGGCTACACCTTC; CDR3 protein: CASGSPGYTF; V gene: TRBV2; clone size: .; J gene: TRBJ1-2; D gene: .
CDR3 DNA: TGTGCCAGCAGCTTAGAGTCCGAGGAAGCTTTCTTT; CDR3 protein: CASSLESEEAFF; V gene: TRBV13; clone size: many; J gene: TRBJ1-1; D gene: .
CDR3 DNA: TGCGCCAGCAGCTTGACTGGGACAGGGCAAGAGACCCAGTACTTC; CDR3 protein: CASSLTGTGQETQYF; V gene: TRBV5-1; clone size: many; J gene: TRBJ2-5; D gene: TRBD1
CDR3 DNA: TGCAGTGCAGAGGGACTAGACGAGCAGTACTTC; CDR3 protein: CSAEGLDEQYF; V gene: TRBV20-1; clone size: .; J gene: TRBJ2-7; D gene: TRBD2
CDR3 DNA: TGTGCCACCAATCACTCAACCCGGAACACTGAAGCTTTCTTT; CDR3 protein: CATNHSTRNTEAFF; V gene: TRBV24-1; clone size: few; J gene: TRBJ1-1; D gene: .